In its sample, the clone carrying this TCR beta chain was seen many times. The data were obtained in a study of T cells in Graves' hyperthyroidism and ophthalmopathy. V was shortened by 0 bases and J by 0 bases, with 9 bases between the two germline ends. The CDR3 totals 16 residues. Germline V lookup: CDR1 MNHNY, CDR2 SVGAGI (reference sequence). The TCR beta CDR3 regions underwent amplification using RNA transcripts as the source. When the TCR CDR3 underwent first-round RT-PCR, the HTBI primer set was used. One entry per CDR3 protein, called by TCRdb with MiXCR from the multiplex PCR reads. The sample consists of over 350,000 distinct CDR3 sequences, about 15% of them appearing once.

The source is a man aged 18 to 30 with Graves' ophthalmopathy. This chain uses TRBV6-6 with TRBJ1-3; no reliable D call. The sequenced material came from blood. The CDR3 is CASSYSSVSSGNTIYF. As DNA, the CDR3 is TGTGCCAGCAGTTACTCGAGCGTAAGCTCTGGAAACACCATATATTTT.